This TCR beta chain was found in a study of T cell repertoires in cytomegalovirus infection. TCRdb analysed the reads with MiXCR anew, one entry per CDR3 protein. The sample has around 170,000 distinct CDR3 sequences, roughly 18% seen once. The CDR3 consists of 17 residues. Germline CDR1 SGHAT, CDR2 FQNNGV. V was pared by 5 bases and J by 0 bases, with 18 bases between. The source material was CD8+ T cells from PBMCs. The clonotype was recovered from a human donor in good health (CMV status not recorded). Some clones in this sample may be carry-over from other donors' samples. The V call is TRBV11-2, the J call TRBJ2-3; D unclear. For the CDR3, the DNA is TGTGCCAGCAGCCCCCTGTATCGCCCGGTGAGCACAGATACGCAGTATTTT. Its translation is CASSPLYRPVSTDTQYF.